This TCR beta chain derives from a study of blood T cell repertoires in COVID-19. Study-level background: Acute and convalescent COVID-19 samples came from the United States, Italy and Spain. The cDNA or gDNA used as material had been derived from T cells, B-cell-depleted T cells, or PBMCs.

This clone was found a few times. The authors' processing: How many nucleated cells were present was estimated from reference gene primer amplification. TCRdb's copy holds only in-frame clones and misses some; the assay was immunoSEQ multiplex PCR. V, J and clone size are those of that table, while D and trimming were read from the DNA. Of some 54,000 clones listed, about 91% were seen once; the top ten hold under 2.5%. The TCR comes from a man in his fifties or sixties with acute or convalescent COVID-19. Sequencing was performed on peripheral blood.

In nucleotides, the CDR3 is TGTGCCAGCAGTTTGGAGACTCCAAGGGGCCTCCAGCATTTT. This translates into CASSLETPRGLQHF. The V call is TRBV28, the J call TRBJ1-5, with D maybe TRBD1 (5 bases). The CDR3 loop spans 14 amino acids. The V end was cut by 3 bases, the J end by 12 bases, with 18 bases between. The V gene's germline CDR1 is MDHEN and CDR2 SYDVKM.